Detailed here is one TCR beta chain. Its antigen is still unknown. The data were taken from a study of cytomegalovirus exposure and HLA in healthy donors. CDR1 MNHEY and CDR2 SVGAGI come from the germline V gene. Trimming stripped 6 bases from V and 8 bases from J, with 20 bases between. The CDR3 length is 15 residues. The PCR contained 60 Vbeta and 13 Jbeta primers. The data were produced by immunoSEQ multiplex PCR, yet TCRdb's version contains in-frame clones alone and is incomplete. The table has tens of thousands of clones, 55% to 75% seen once. Whole-study findings and limits: Immune exposure was documented only through CMV serostatus.

The V call is TRBV6-5, the J call TRBJ2-1, with D maybe TRBD1 (6 bases). The TCR was taken from a woman in her fifties or sixties in good health and CMV-seropositive. Sequencing was carried out using PBMCs. The CDR3 region has the DNA TGTGCCAGCAGACCTGACAGGCTCCTGGGCGATGAGCAGTTCTTC. The encoded protein is CASRPDRLLGDEQFF.